Presented here are 15 T cell receptor beta chains from one specimen sequenced in a study of T cell repertoires in cytomegalovirus infection. TCRdb redid the calling of the reads with MiXCR, one entry per CDR3 protein. The sample lists about 180,000 distinct CDR3 sequences; roughly a sixth were seen once. The sequenced material came from CD8+ T cells from PBMCs. These receptors originate from a human donor in good health (CMV status not recorded). Some clones in this sample may be carry-over from other donors' samples.

The gene calls are TRBV7-9 and TRBJ2-5; D is tentatively TRBD1 or TRBD2 (6 bases each). The germline V gene has CDR1 SEHNR and CDR2 FQNEAQ (reference sequence). This CDR3 has 17 residues. V lost 7 bases, J lost 0 bases, and 21 bases lay in between. CDR3 sequence: CASIGGWDTKYQETQYF. The DNA for the CDR3 is TGTGCCAGCATCGGGGGATGGGACACTAAGTACCAAGAGACCCAGTACTTC.

This clonotype was counted only a few times. This chain uses TRBV14 with TRBJ1-3, with a weak D call TRBD1 (6 bases). There are 17 residues in the CDR3. Between the trimmed V and J ends, which lost 4 bases and 3 bases, there was a span of 19 bases. CDR1 is SGHDN and CDR2 is FVKESK in the germline V gene. CDR3 DNA sequence: TGTGCCAGCAGCCGTAAAAACCCAGGGGTTTTTGGAAACACCATATATTTT. Translated: CASSRKNPGVFGNTIYF.

This clonotype came up a few times. The genes are TRBV10-3 and TRBJ2-1, with a weak D call TRBD1 (5 bases). The germline V gene encodes CDR1 ENHRY and CDR2 SYGVKD. The CDR3 length is 16 residues. V shed 0 bases and J shed 5 bases, with 14 bases lying between them. The CDR3 protein is CAISESRQRRDNEQFF. For the CDR3, the DNA is TGTGCCATCAGTGAGTCTAGACAGCGCCGGGACAATGAGCAGTTCTTC.

V is TRBV5-6 and J is TRBJ1-5; weak D call: TRBD1 (6 bases). Trimming left V 2 bases short and J 6 bases short, with 9 bases between. Germline V CDR1 and CDR2: SGHDT, YYEEEE. The CDR3 runs to 13 residues. The DNA of the CDR3 is TGTGCCAGCAGCTTCAGGGGTGGTCAGCCCCAGCATTTT. It specifies CASSFRGGQPQHF.

J is TRBJ2-2 and V is TRBV7-2; 12 bases are shared with TRBD2. The CDR3 extends over 13 amino acids. V gave up 11 bases and J gave up 6 bases; unmatched junction bases: 4. Germline V lookup: CDR1 SGHTA, CDR2 FQGNSA. The CDR3 spells CAASGGAAGELFF. The CDR3 nucleotides read TGTGCCGCTAGCGGGGGGGCCGCCGGGGAGCTGTTTTTT.

The rearrangement uses TRBV20-1 and TRBJ2-6; D is ambiguous. The CDR3 length is 14 residues. V shed 3 bases and J shed 0 bases, with 6 bases lying between them. Germline V gives CDR1 DFQATT, CDR2 SNEGSKA (reference sequence). The CDR3 here is CSARDGSGANVLTF. The CDR3 DNA sequence: TGCAGTGCTAGGGATGGCTCTGGGGCCAACGTCCTGACTTTC.

The genes are TRBV12-3 or TRBV12-4 and TRBJ1-1; TRBD1 aligns across 9 bases. V lost 5 bases to trimming and J lost 7 bases; unmatched junction nucleotides: 5. This CDR3 is 13 amino acids long. The CDR3, as DNA: TGTGCCAGCAGTCCTACGGGACAGGGTGAAGCTTTCTTT. Its translation is CASSPTGQGEAFF.

There are a few counts of this clonotype. J is TRBJ1-1 and V is TRBV30; D not resolved. Germline V gives CDR1 GTSNPN, CDR2 SVGIG (reference sequence). The CDR3 loop spans 13 amino acids. The V and J ends lost 0 bases and 5 bases respectively, with 10 bases between them. CDR3 DNA: TGTGCCTGGAGTGTACTCGGCGGGACTGAAGCTTTCTTT. Residues: CAWSVLGGTEAFF.

The rearrangement uses TRBV20-1 and TRBJ2-7; no reliable D call. CDR1 is DFQATT, CDR2 SNEGSKA, per germline (reference sequence). Trimming took off 3 bases at V and 6 bases at J, with 24 bases between the two ends. The length of the CDR3 is 16 residues. In DNA form, the CDR3 reads TGCAGTGCTAGCCACAGTCGATACAAAGTTTTATCCGAGCAGTACTTC. Translated, it gives CSASHSRYKVLSEQYF.

This clonotype has a handful of counts. V and J are TRBV7-9 and TRBJ2-3, with D maybe TRBD1 (6 bases). The CDR3 extends over 15 amino acids. Deletions cut 3 bases from V and 2 bases from J, with 12 bases between. Per germline, CDR1 SEHNR and CDR2 FQNEAQ (reference sequence). The CDR3 region has the DNA TGTGCCAGCAGCTTTGGGGGCCTGAACACAGATACGCAGTATTTT. Residues: CASSFGGLNTDTQYF.

The CDR3 sequence is CASSFYPGMNTEAFF. Written as DNA, the CDR3 is TGTGCCAGCAGCTTCTACCCAGGGATGAACACTGAAGCTTTCTTT. The chain has TRBV11-2 and TRBJ1-1; TRBD1 might be the D (5 bases). CDR3 length equals 15 residues. Trimming took off 3 bases at V and 0 bases at J, with 11 bases between the two ends. The germline CDR1 and CDR2 sequences are SGHAT and FQNNGV.

The rearrangement links TRBV11-2 to TRBJ1-3; weak D call: TRBD1 (5 bases). Trimming removed 4 bases from V and 2 bases from J, with 21 bases in between. The CDR3 has 18 residues. Germline CDR1 reads SGHAT; CDR2 reads FQNNGV. CDR3 nucleotide sequence: TGTGCCAGCAGCTACCCGACCGGGGGGGACGGTCCTGGAAACACCATATATTTT. Translation: CASSYPTGGDGPGNTIYF.

Only a few counts were recorded for this clonotype. V usage is TRBV5-1 and J usage is TRBJ1-2; D remains ambiguous. The CDR3 totals 13 residues. The V and J ends lost 5 bases and 6 bases respectively, with 14 bases between them. Germline assignment: CDR1 SGHRS and CDR2 YFSETQ. CDR3 in amino acids: CASRTGPADGYTF. The CDR3 DNA reads as TGCGCCAGCAGAACCGGGCCCGCAGATGGCTACACCTTC.

The V gene is TRBV24-1, the J gene TRBJ2-2, with D possibly matching TRBD1 (6 bases). The V end was cut by 6 bases, the J end by 4 bases, with 14 bases between. The CDR3 has 15 residues. CDR1 and CDR2 (germline): KGHDR, SFDVKD. The CDR3 region is CATSNTGLSTGELFF. The CDR3 nucleotides read TGTGCCACCAGTAACACAGGGTTAAGCACCGGGGAGCTGTTTTTT.

This clonotype showed up just a few times. Written as DNA, the CDR3 is TGTGCCAGCAGCCCATCAAGGACGGCGAACACTGAAGCTTTCTTT. It yields the protein CASSPSRTANTEAFF. The chain employs TRBV7-9 and TRBJ1-1; D remains unclear. The CDR3 spans 15 residues. Trimming removed 5 bases from V and 1 base from J, with 14 bases in between. Germline loops: CDR1 SEHNR, CDR2 FQNEAQ (reference sequence).